One sample yielded the 7 T cell receptor beta chains listed below, sequenced in a study of Tregs in tolerant kidney transplant recipients (dated by TCRdb to the late 2010s). Preparation of the library involved the immunoSEQ multiplex PCR assay. TCRdb provides this immuneACCESS table in a form limited to in-frame rearrangements. Some clones are lacking; in checked studies, under half of them reflect an unresolved V gene, and why the rest are absent is not known. Present in this sample are about 110,000 clones, around 87% of which were seen just once. The top ten constitute about 0.31% of the sample. Explained via the paper, the time point label denotes: blood sample drawn before combined kidney and bone marrow transplant. The source was CD4+ T cells from blood, collected before the transplant. These receptors were collected from a human donor who received a combined kidney and bone marrow transplant.

This clone was seen only once. The V and J genes are TRBV5-4 and TRBJ2-7; TRBD2 matches at 7 bases. The germline V gene has CDR1 SGHNT and CDR2 YYREEE (reference sequence). With 2 bases clipped from V and 6 bases from J, the junction kept 8 bases outside the gene matches. This CDR3 region has 14 residues. CDR3 sequence: CASSLRQGGREQYF. CDR3 in DNA: TGTGCCAGCAGCTTAAGGCAGGGAGGGCGCGAGCAGTACTTC.

The chain has TRBV6-4 and TRBJ2-3, with TRBD2 matching 10 bases. Germline V gene sequence: CDR1 MRHNA, CDR2 SNTAGT. The CDR3 is 16 amino acids. The trim removed 0 bases at V and 4 bases at J, leaving 4 bases unmatched. DNA for the CDR3: TGTGCCAGCAGTGACTCGAGCGGGGGGGCCGCAGATACGCAGTATTTT. It encodes CASSDSSGGAADTQYF.

This rearrangement joins TRBV11-2 to TRBJ1-2; TRBD1 aligns across 9 bases. This CDR3 comprises 14 residues. Germline V gene lookup returns CDR1 SGHAT and CDR2 FQNNGV. Germline trimming cut 3 bases from V and 8 bases from J; bases unmatched to any gene: 7. The CDR3 is CASSLVQGAPGYTF. CDR3 DNA: TGTGCCAGCAGCTTGGTACAGGGGGCGCCCGGCTACACCTTC. Variable domain in full (rest from reference TRBV11-2 and TRBJ1-2): EAGVAQSPRYKIIEKRQSVAFWCNPISGHATLYWYQQILGQGPKLLIQFQNNGVVDDSQLPKDRFSAERLKGVDSTLKIQPAKLEDSAVYLCASSLVQGAPGYTFGSGTRLTVV.

The chain is built from TRBV29-1 and TRBJ1-4, with D maybe TRBD1 (5 bases). V lost 4 bases to trimming and J lost 8 bases, with 11 bases between them. The length of the CDR3 is 12 residues. The germline V gene has CDR1 SQVTM and CDR2 ANQGSEA. The CDR3 sequence is CSVAREREKLFF. The CDR3 bases are TGCAGCGTTGCCAGGGAACGGGAAAAACTGTTTTTT.

The chain has TRBV7-9 and TRBJ1-1; TRBD1 might be the D (5 bases). The V end was cut by 4 bases, the J end by 0 bases, with 15 bases between. The CDR3 spans 16 residues. CDR1 is SEHNR, CDR2 FQNEAQ, per germline (reference sequence). CDR3 nucleotide sequence: TGTGCCAGCAGCTCCACGGAGGGGCGTATGAACACTGAAGCTTTCTTT. Its translation is CASSSTEGRMNTEAFF.

This clone came up once. The chain combines TRBV6-5 with TRBJ2-3; 14 bases are shared with TRBD2. After removal of 5 bases from V and 6 bases from J, the junction contained 4 bases not matched to a gene. The CDR3 has 15 residues. CDR1 is MNHEY and CDR2 is SVGAGI in the germline V gene. CDR3 DNA: TGTGCCAGCAGTAGTGGACTAGCGGGAGGTGATACGCAGTATTTT. Amino acids: CASSSGLAGGDTQYF.

J is TRBJ2-1 and V is TRBV5-1; a possible D gene is TRBD2 (5 bases). CDR1 and CDR2 (germline): SGHRS, YFSETQ. The CDR3 consists of 14 residues. Trimming took 4 bases from V and 10 from J, leaving 18 bases between them. CDR3 region: CASSAGNGVGEQFF. CDR3 nucleotide sequence: TGCGCCAGCAGCGCGGGCAACGGGGTCGGGGAGCAGTTCTTC.